This T cell receptor (beta chain) appears in the sequencing data of a study of molecular identifiers for immune sequencing clone quantification. Study-wide results and caveats: Single-cell amounts of spiked Jurkat TCR RNA were reportedly detectable among approximately 970,000 naive cells.

Every naive CD8 library was made from between about 17,000 and 1,000,000 sorted cells with 10%, 30% or 50% RNA. When naive CD8 T cells were sorted, they were gated as CD8+CD4-CCR7+CD45RA+. This clonotype was observed a few times. The antigen is undetermined. This CDR3 has 14 amino acids. Germline assignment: CDR1 MNHEY and CDR2 SVGAGI. Trimming removed 2 bases from V and 2 bases from J, with 10 bases in between. Preparation methods for the bulk TCR libraries were those previously described, with listed TCR primers. One entry per CDR3 protein results from TCRdb running MiXCR on the PCR reads. The table records approximately 630,000 distinct CDR3 sequences, 25% of them present only once.

The chain uses TRBV6-5 and TRBJ2-7; the D gene is possibly TRBD2 (6 bases). The source material was naive CD8+ T cells from blood, with Jurkat cell RNA spiked in. Subset specified: FACS-sorted CD8+CD4-CCR7+CD45RA+ naive T cells. This TCR was sampled from a human donor in good health. Some libraries in this study had Jurkat cell RNA spiked in. In DNA form, the CDR3 reads TGTGCCAGCAGTTACGGTGGCGGGACCTACGAGCAGTACTTC. This translates into CASSYGGGTYEQYF.